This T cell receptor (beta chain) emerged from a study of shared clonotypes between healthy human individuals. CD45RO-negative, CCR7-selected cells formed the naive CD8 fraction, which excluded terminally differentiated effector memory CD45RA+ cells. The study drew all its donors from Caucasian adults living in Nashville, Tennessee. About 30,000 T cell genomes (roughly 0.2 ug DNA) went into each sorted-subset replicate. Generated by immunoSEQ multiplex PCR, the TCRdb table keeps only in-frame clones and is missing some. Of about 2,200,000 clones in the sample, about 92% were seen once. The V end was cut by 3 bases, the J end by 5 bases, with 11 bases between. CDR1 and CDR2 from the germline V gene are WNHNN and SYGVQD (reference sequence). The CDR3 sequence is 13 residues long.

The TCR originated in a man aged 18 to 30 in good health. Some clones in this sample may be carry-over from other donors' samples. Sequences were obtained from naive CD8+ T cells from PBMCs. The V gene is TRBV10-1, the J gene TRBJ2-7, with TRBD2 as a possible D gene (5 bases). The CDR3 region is CASSELERDEQYF. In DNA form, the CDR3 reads TGCGCCAGCAGTGAACTGGAGAGGGACGAGCAGTACTTC.